Listed below are T cell receptor beta chains from one sample, sequenced in a study of blood T cell repertoires in COVID-19. TCRdb keeps only in-frame clones here, not all; method: immunoSEQ multiplex PCR. The data contain fewer than 140,000 clones, around 78% of them singletons. Sequenced input: peripheral blood. The receptor set was obtained from a man older than 75 with COVID-19, enrolled during active disease. The CDR3 runs from the conserved cysteine through the conserved F or W. Clone size, where shown, is once, few, many, or a class for clones that have expanded.

J gene: TRBJ2-1
clone size: .
V gene: TRBV5-4
CDR3 length: 15
CDR3 protein: CASRRPGLLNNEQFF

J gene: TRBJ1-2
clone size: .
V gene: TRBV29-1
CDR3 length: 17
CDR3 protein: CSVLRAVRTGITLGYTF

J gene: TRBJ1-2
clone size: once
V gene: TRBV28
CDR3 length: 17
CDR3 protein: CASSLAGGPRTSDGYTF

J gene: TRBJ2-1
clone size: .
V gene: TRBV3-1/TRBV3-2
CDR3 length: 17
CDR3 protein: CASSRTNYGTSANEQFF

J gene: TRBJ2-5
clone size: .
V gene: TRBV6-2/TRBV6-3
CDR3 length: 17
CDR3 protein: CASSDLTSGGYQETQYF

J gene: TRBJ2-1
clone size: .
V gene: TRBV7-2
CDR3 length: 12
CDR3 protein: CASSLMTNEQFF

J gene: TRBJ2-7
clone size: few
V gene: TRBV28
CDR3 length: 16
CDR3 protein: CASSLTGRAGGYEQYF

J gene: TRBJ1-6
clone size: .
V gene: TRBV19
CDR3 length: 12
CDR3 protein: CASSPGTPPLHF

J gene: TRBJ2-7
clone size: .
V gene: TRBV6-5
CDR3 length: 16
CDR3 protein: CASSYSGPDLVDEQYF

J gene: TRBJ1-1
clone size: .
V gene: TRBV29-1
CDR3 length: 14
CDR3 protein: CSVVSAEGNTEAFF

J gene: TRBJ1-5
clone size: .
V gene: TRBV5-4
CDR3 length: 13
CDR3 protein: CASGGMAYQPQHF

J gene: TRBJ2-3
clone size: .
V gene: TRBV5-5
CDR3 length: 16
CDR3 protein: CASRERQGLTTDTQYF

J gene: TRBJ1-1
clone size: .
V gene: TRBV27
CDR3 length: 15
CDR3 protein: CASSPGGTGNTEAFF

J gene: TRBJ1-1
clone size: .
V gene: TRBV7-6
CDR3 length: 16
CDR3 protein: CASTQTPGGMNTEAFF

J gene: TRBJ2-2
clone size: .
V gene: TRBV4-1
CDR3 length: 15
CDR3 protein: CASSHWDRGTGELFF

J gene: TRBJ2-3
clone size: .
V gene: TRBV5-1
CDR3 length: 15
CDR3 protein: CASSLASGSADTQYF

J gene: TRBJ2-7
clone size: .
V gene: TRBV10-2
CDR3 length: 13
CDR3 protein: CASRPTGVNEQYF

J gene: TRBJ1-2
clone size: .
V gene: TRBV27
CDR3 length: 14
CDR3 protein: CASSFLQGSYGYTF

J gene: TRBJ1-1
clone size: .
V gene: TRBV5-1
CDR3 length: 14
CDR3 protein: CASSLDFPATEAFF

J gene: TRBJ2-1
clone size: once
V gene: TRBV5-1
CDR3 length: 16
CDR3 protein: CASSPAGTSGIDEQFF

J gene: TRBJ1-1
clone size: .
V gene: TRBV27
CDR3 length: 13
CDR3 protein: CASQGPLNTEAFF

J gene: TRBJ1-5
clone size: .
V gene: TRBV5-5
CDR3 length: 14
CDR3 protein: CASSRGLDYQPQHF

J gene: TRBJ1-1
clone size: .
V gene: TRBV19
CDR3 length: 15
CDR3 protein: CASRSPGTGPTEAFF